Below are 22 T cell receptor beta chains sequenced from a single sample in a study of immune cell composition in non-small cell lung cancer. TCRdb's copy holds only in-frame clones and misses some; the assay was immunoSEQ multiplex PCR. This table has 5,300 or so clones, roughly 70% appearing once. Sequenced: lung tumor tissue. The receptors here all came from a human donor with non-small cell lung cancer.

The genes are TRBV25-1 and TRBJ1-2; 7 bases line up with TRBD1. The CDR3 has 14 amino acids. V lost 1 base to trimming and J lost 4 bases; unmatched junction nucleotides: 3. CDR1 and CDR2 (germline): MGHDK, SYGVNS. This chain's CDR3 is CASSESWDSYGYTF. CDR3 nucleotide sequence: TGTGCCAGCAGTGAATCCTGGGACAGCTATGGCTACACCTTC.

This clone was observed a single time. The rearrangement uses TRBV10-3 and TRBJ1-2, with 9 positions matching TRBD1. The V gene end was trimmed by 5 bases and the J gene end by 3 bases; junction bases not matched to a gene: 10. Germline loops: CDR1 ENHRY, CDR2 SYGVKD. There are 16 residues in the CDR3. The CDR3 spells CAISTGTGRLDYGYTF. CDR3 in DNA: TGTGCCATCAGTACCGGGACAGGGAGATTAGACTATGGCTACACCTTC.

The chain is built from TRBV11-2 and TRBJ2-5, with a possible D match to TRBD2 (6 bases). Looked up from germline, CDR1 is SGHAT and CDR2 is FQNNGV. This CDR3 contains 13 residues. The V end was cut by 5 bases, the J end by 5 bases, with 12 bases between. CDR3 DNA: TGTGCCAGCAGCCCTAGCGTAATCGAGACCCAGTACTTC. Protein sequence: CASSPSVIETQYF.

The chain has TRBV15 and TRBJ2-7, with a possible D match to TRBD1 (6 bases). CDR3 length equals 13 residues. Germline assignment: CDR1 LNHNV and CDR2 YYDKDF (reference sequence). The germline V and J ends were trimmed by 11 bases and 6 bases, with 20 bases remaining between them. CDR3 sequence: CAASTGKIGEQYF. DNA for the CDR3: TGTGCCGCCTCAACAGGGAAAATAGGCGAGCAGTACTTC.

This clone was observed a few times. The sample carries other DNA sequences with the same CDR3. The V and J genes are TRBV6-1 and TRBJ2-7; D uncertain. Germline CDR1 and CDR2: MNHNS and SASEGT. V gave up 3 bases and J gave up 3 bases, with 9 bases separating them. The CDR3 runs 13 residues. DNA of the CDR3: TGTGCCAGCAGTGAGGCCCCAAACTACGAGCAGTACTTC. It translates to CASSEAPNYEQYF.

The chain couples TRBV11-2 to TRBJ2-1; no clear D gene. The germline CDR1 and CDR2 sequences are SGHAT and FQNNGV. The CDR3 contains 15 residues. Trimming pared 1 base from V and 7 bases from J, leaving 14 bases between. DNA for the CDR3: TGTGCCAGCAGCTTAGGCGGTCCCGGGTGGAATGAGCAGTTCTTC. The encoded protein is CASSLGGPGWNEQFF.

In its sample, this clone was seen once. The V and J genes are TRBV28 and TRBJ1-2; tentatively, D is TRBD1 (5 bases). Germline values: CDR1 MDHEN, CDR2 SYDVKM. With 3 bases removed from V and 8 bases from J, the gap between germline ends came to 13 bases. CDR3 size: 13 residues. The CDR3 is CASSFLRVEGYTF. The CDR3 nucleotides are TGTGCCAGCAGTTTTCTCAGGGTTGAAGGCTACACCTTC.

CDR3 amino acids: CASRGAIYNEQFF. In DNA, the CDR3 is TGCGCCAGCAGGGGGGCGATCTACAATGAGCAGTTCTTC. The V call is TRBV5-1, the J call TRBJ2-1; D is possibly TRBD1 (6 bases). From germline, CDR1 is SGHRS and CDR2 YFSETQ. Trimming pared 5 bases from V and 3 bases from J, leaving 9 bases between. The CDR3 contains 13 residues.

V is TRBV23-1 and J is TRBJ1-5; 7 nucleotides agree with TRBD1. TRBV23-1 is identified as an open reading frame with a role that is uncertain. The junction had 7 bases not matched to a gene; V was cut back by 6 bases and J by 5 bases. The length of the CDR3 is 14 residues. The DNA of the CDR3 is TGCGCCAGCAGCCACAGGGGTCCGGATCAGCCCCAGCATTTT. Amino acid sequence: CASSHRGPDQPQHF.

CDR3 loop: CASSLTTNRNEQFF. DNA for the CDR3: TGCGCCAGCAGCCTCACCACTAATCGCAATGAGCAGTTCTTC. The chain couples TRBV4-1 to TRBJ2-1, with D unresolved. The ends were cut back, 4 bases at V and 6 bases at J, with 13 bases in the middle. Germline V CDR1 and CDR2: MGHRA, YSYEKL. CDR3 length: 14 residues.

This rearrangement joins TRBV13 to TRBJ1-3; 9 nucleotides line up with TRBD1. Germline lookup yields CDR1 PRHDT and CDR2 FYEKMQ (reference sequence). Trimming took 5 bases from V and 6 from J; bases not matched to a gene: 11. The CDR3 extends over 16 amino acids. The CDR3 nucleotides are TGTGCCAGCAGCGCCCGGACAGGGGTTCGAGAAAACACCATATATTTT. It yields the protein CASSARTGVRENTIYF.

This rearrangement joins TRBV2 to TRBJ2-3, with TRBD1 matching over 7 bases. CDR1 is SNHLY, CDR2 FYNNEI, per germline. CDR3 size: 15 residues. Unmatched junction bases numbered 8, after V lost 2 bases and J lost 6 bases. CDR3 DNA sequence: TGTGCCAGCAGTGAATTCACTAGGGGGCAGGATACGCAGTATTTT. Translated, it gives CASSEFTRGQDTQYF.

CDR3 DNA: TGTGCCAGCAGCGGTAGACTAGCGGGAGAGAATGAGCAGTTCTTC. Protein sequence: CASSGRLAGENEQFF. The chain is built from TRBV7-6 and TRBJ2-1; 12 bases line up with TRBD2. The CDR3 is made up of 15 amino acids. Germline CDR1 SGHVS, CDR2 FNYEAQ. V was clipped by 5 bases and J by 7 bases; unmatched bases: 6.

Only a few counts were recorded for this clone. V is TRBV15 and J is TRBJ2-5; 9 nucleotides align to TRBD2. This CDR3 region has 16 residues. V was clipped by 1 base and J by 6 bases; unmatched bases: 9. Germline V gene sequence: CDR1 LNHNV, CDR2 YYDKDF (reference sequence). CDR3 bases: TGTGCCACCAGCAGAGCGTTGGCGGGAGGGCCGAAGACCCAGTACTTC. Protein sequence: CATSRALAGGPKTQYF.

V and J are TRBV11-2 and TRBJ2-7; TRBD2 matches at 8 bases. In germline, CDR1 is SGHAT, CDR2 FQNNGV. The V segment lost 4 bases and the J segment 3 bases; nucleotides outside the gene matches: 2. This CDR3 has 13 amino acids. Here the CDR3 DNA reads TGTGCCAGCAGCTCCGGGACTAGCTACGAGCAGTACTTC. Protein sequence: CASSSGTSYEQYF.

V is TRBV19 and J is TRBJ1-1; 8 bases line up with TRBD1. CDR3 size: 13 residues. With 6 bases clipped from V and 7 bases from J, the junction kept 7 bases outside the gene matches. Germline-derived CDR1 and CDR2 are LNHDA and SQIVND (reference sequence). The CDR3: CASSVSDRGEAFF. The CDR3 bases are TGTGCCAGTAGCGTTTCCGACAGGGGTGAAGCTTTCTTT.

The V and J genes are TRBV9 and TRBJ2-7; 7 nucleotides agree with TRBD2. Germline trimming cut 0 bases from V and 0 bases from J; bases unmatched to any gene: 0. Germline lookup yields CDR1 SGDLS and CDR2 YYNGEE. The CDR3 sequence is 14 residues long. CDR3 residues: CASSVGGSSYEQYF. The CDR3 bases are TGTGCCAGCAGCGTAGGCGGGAGCTCCTACGAGCAGTACTTC.

The genes are TRBV4-1 and TRBJ2-5; 8 nucleotides agree with TRBD2. CDR3 length equals 13 residues. Losses at the gene ends were 4 bases for V and 4 bases for J; bases not matched to a gene: 2. Germline V CDR1 and CDR2: MGHRA, YSYEKL. CDR3 residues: CASSRAGAETQYF. The CDR3 DNA reads as TGCGCCAGCAGCCGAGCGGGAGCAGAGACCCAGTACTTC.

This chain links TRBV18 with TRBJ2-5; D is unclear. Judging by the DNA end, TRBJ2-7 fits better; the J call may be wrong. CDR3 length equals 14 residues. CDR1 and CDR2 (germline): KGHSH, LQKENI. CDR3 sequence: CASSPLGGTDEQYF. DNA for the CDR3: TGTGCCAGCTCACCACTAGGTGGCACAGACGAGCAGTACTTC.

This clone has more than one count but fewer than ten. The chain is built from TRBV7-6 and TRBJ1-5, with D possibly being TRBD1 (5 bases). V dropped 2 bases and J dropped 7 bases, with 12 bases sitting between them. Per the germline V gene, CDR1 is SGHVS and CDR2 is FNYEAQ. The CDR3 consists of 14 residues. The CDR3 coding sequence is TGTGCCAGCAGCTTAATGAGGGAGGGGCAGCCCCAGCATTTT. Protein: CASSLMREGQPQHF.

The rearrangement uses TRBV7-6 and TRBJ2-2; D not resolved. The V and J ends lost 3 bases and 4 bases respectively, with 6 bases between them. The CDR3 is made up of 13 amino acids. Germline CDR1 and CDR2: SGHVS and FNYEAQ. The CDR3 sequence: CASSFTSTGELFF. CDR3 nucleotides: TGTGCCAGCAGCTTTACGAGCACCGGGGAGCTGTTTTTT.

The genes are TRBV10-2 and TRBJ2-1; no clear D. Germline V gene sequence: CDR1 WSHSY, CDR2 SAAADI. Trimming left V 4 bases short and J 9 bases short, with 7 bases between. The CDR3 consists of 11 residues. This chain's CDR3 is CASSAPSEQFF. The CDR3 DNA follows: TGCGCCAGCAGTGCCCCGAGTGAGCAGTTCTTC.